This TCR beta chain derives from a study of cytomegalovirus exposure and HLA in healthy donors. General study results and limits: Specificity of three CMV-associated chains for CMV antigens was verified in vitro. Rarity held for most TCR sequences, but there were some public TCRs that occurred in many donors.

TCRdb's copy holds only in-frame clones and misses some; the assay was immunoSEQ multiplex PCR. The sample holds more than 150,000 clones, about 80% seen once. Germline loops: CDR1 SGHNT, CDR2 YYREEE (reference sequence). This CDR3 is 14 amino acids long. J lost 6 bases, V lost 2 bases, and 5 bases had no gene match. This clone appeared once. Antigen: not known. V gene TRBV5-4 combines with J gene TRBJ1-3, with 7 nucleotides matching TRBD1. Material: PBMCs. This clonotype was sampled from a woman younger than 30 in good health and CMV-seropositive. DNA of the CDR3: TGTGCCAGCAGCTTCGGACAGGATGAAAACACCATATATTTT. This gives the protein CASSFGQDENTIYF. Drawing the rest from reference TRBV5-4 and TRBJ1-3, the complete variable domain is ETGVTQSPTHLIKTRGQQVTLRCSSQSGHNTVSWYQQALGQGPQFIFQYYREEENGRGNFPPRFSGLQFPNYSSELNVNALELDDSALYLCASSFGQDENTIYFGEGSWLTVV.